The 26 T cell receptor beta chains below were found in one sample sequenced in a study of T cell repertoires in cytomegalovirus infection. No antigen is known for these receptors. One entry per CDR3 protein results from TCRdb running MiXCR on the reads. The sample records 700,000 to 900,000 distinct CDR3 sequences, 25% to 35% being singletons. The sequences come from cultured CD8+ T cells from PBMCs, collected from culture after CMV antigen stimulation. The receptors were gathered from a human donor in good health (CMV status not recorded). Some clones in this sample may be carry-over from other donors' samples.

This clonotype was recorded once. The V and J genes are TRBV6-1 and TRBJ2-1, with TRBD2 matching over 8 bases. The CDR3 loop spans 15 amino acids. The junction had 11 bases not matched to a gene; V was cut back by 5 bases and J by 8 bases. CDR1 MNHNS and CDR2 SASEGT come from the germline V gene. The CDR3 nucleotides are TGTGCCAGCAGTCTATCGATAGGACTAGCAGATGAGCAGTTCTTC. Amino acids: CASSLSIGLADEQFF.

This chain joins TRBV14 and TRBJ2-7, with a weak D call TRBD1 (5 bases). This CDR3 comprises 14 residues. Germline lookup yields CDR1 SGHDN and CDR2 FVKESK. V was shortened by 1 base and J by 2 bases, with 9 bases between the two germline ends. CDR3 in DNA: TGTGCCAGCAGCCAAGGTTCCAGGGCCTACGAGCAGTACTTC. Translated, it gives CASSQGSRAYEQYF.

This clonotype showed up many times. This chain connects TRBV7-8 to TRBJ2-1; the match to TRBD1 covers 7 bases. This CDR3 is 15 amino acids long. V was clipped by 7 bases and J by 1 base; unmatched bases: 7. Germline-derived CDR1 and CDR2 are SGHVS and FQNEAQ. CDR3 amino acids: CASNPTQGSYNEQFF. Here the CDR3 DNA reads TGTGCCAGCAACCCTACACAGGGGTCCTACAATGAGCAGTTCTTC.

This clonotype was observed a handful of times. This chain connects TRBV19 to TRBJ1-5; D is ambiguous. The CDR3 has 14 residues. Between the trimmed V and J ends, which lost 3 bases and 1 base, there was a span of 7 bases. The germline V gene encodes CDR1 LNHDA and CDR2 SQIVND (reference sequence). CDR3 sequence: CASSISLSNQPQHF. CDR3 sequence (DNA): TGTGCCAGTAGTATCTCGTTGAGCAATCAGCCCCAGCATTTT.

In its sample, this clonotype was seen a few times. V gene TRBV6-2 or TRBV6-3 combines with J gene TRBJ2-1; D unclear. V lost 2 bases, J lost 7 bases, and 9 bases lay in between. The germline CDR1 and CDR2 sequences are MNHEY and SVGEGT. This CDR3 is built from 13 residues. This CDR3 reads CASSYGRPNEQFF. CDR3 DNA: TGTGCCAGCAGTTACGGACGGCCAAATGAGCAGTTCTTC.

This clonotype was seen more than once but under ten times. This sequence joins TRBV4-1 and TRBJ1-2, with D tentatively TRBD1 (5 bases). The CDR3 has 16 residues. Germline CDR1 is MGHRA and CDR2 is YSYEKL. The V gene lost 1 base and the J gene lost 0 bases, with 12 bases spanning the gap. For the CDR3, the DNA is TGCGCCAGCAGCCAAGGCGCACAGGCTGCTAACTATGGCTACACCTTC. Protein product: CASSQGAQAANYGYTF.

In its sample, this clonotype is medium-sized. The rearrangement links TRBV28 to TRBJ2-1; D is possibly TRBD2 (5 bases). Germline V lookup: CDR1 MDHEN, CDR2 SYDVKM. The CDR3 length is 15 residues. The ends were cut back, 3 bases at V and 9 bases at J, with 18 bases in the middle. CDR3 nucleotides: TGTGCCAGCAGTTTTTCAGGCGTTGGAGGTGGTGAGCAGTTCTTC. As protein: CASSFSGVGGGEQFF.

This clonotype was counted a few times. V usage is TRBV6-5 and J usage is TRBJ2-7; 8 nucleotides match TRBD1. This CDR3 comprises 14 residues. Germline CDR1 MNHEY, CDR2 SVGAGI. V shed 7 bases and J 5 bases; nucleotides not matched to a gene: 10. CDR3 region: CASTPYRGKNEQYF. The CDR3 coding sequence is TGTGCCAGCACCCCTTACAGGGGGAAAAACGAGCAGTACTTC.

This chain joins TRBV10-1 and TRBJ1-1; D may be TRBD1 (6 bases). Per germline, CDR1 WNHNN and CDR2 SYGVQD (reference sequence). Between the trimmed V and J ends, which lost 0 bases and 5 bases, there was a span of 22 bases. The CDR3 sequence is 18 residues long. The CDR3 region is CASSESGGAIFLGTEAFF. DNA for the CDR3: TGCGCCAGCAGTGAGTCTGGGGGCGCGATCTTTCTCGGTACTGAAGCTTTCTTT.

V gene TRBV27 combines with J gene TRBJ1-5, with D maybe TRBD1 (6 bases). CDR1 and CDR2 from the germline V gene are MNHEY and SMNVEV (reference sequence). V was cut by 9 bases and J by 0 bases, with 18 bases left in between. The CDR3 is 16 residues long. This chain's CDR3 is CASCPAGGYSNQPQHF. CDR3 sequence (DNA): TGTGCCAGTTGTCCCGCCGGGGGCTATAGCAATCAGCCCCAGCATTTT.

J is TRBJ2-1 and V is TRBV3-1; TRBD2 matches 9 bases. Germline V gives CDR1 LGHDT, CDR2 YNNKEL (reference sequence). The trim removed 3 bases at V and 2 bases at J, leaving 8 bases unmatched. The CDR3 contains 17 residues. The CDR3 DNA is TGTGCCAGCAGCCATCCTTATAGCGGGGGCACCTACAATGAGCAGTTCTTC. Protein sequence: CASSHPYSGGTYNEQFF.

This CDR3 reads CASGYTARGTEAFF. CDR3 in DNA: TGTGCCAGCGGGTACACGGCGAGAGGCACTGAAGCTTTCTTT. The J gene is TRBJ1-1, the V gene TRBV6-2 or TRBV6-3; unclear D gene. This CDR3 is built from 14 residues. The germline gives CDR1 MNHEY, CDR2 SVGEGT. V lost 8 bases and J 4 bases, leaving 17 bases between the germline ends.

The chain carries TRBV29-1 and TRBJ2-7; 11 nucleotides match TRBD2. The CDR3 extends over 15 amino acids. With 0 bases clipped from V and 3 bases from J, the junction kept 4 bases outside the gene matches. Germline V CDR1 and CDR2: SQVTM, ANQGSEA. The CDR3 is CSVEDSLAGGYEQYF. The CDR3 bases are TGCAGCGTTGAAGATAGCCTAGCGGGGGGCTACGAGCAGTACTTC.

The chain is built from TRBV7-8 and TRBJ2-4; the D gene could be TRBD1 or TRBD2 (5 bases each). This CDR3 region has 18 residues. Trimming took off 1 base at V and 4 bases at J, with 20 bases between the two ends. CDR1 is SGHVS and CDR2 is FQNEAQ in the germline V gene. As DNA, the CDR3 is TGTGCCAGCAGCTTAGGGGGGAATTTTGGGGTCAGTAAAAACATTCAGTACTTC. Translation gives CASSLGGNFGVSKNIQYF. Drawing the rest from reference TRBV7-8 and TRBJ2-4, the complete variable domain is GAGVSQSPRYKVAKRGQDVALRCDPISGHVSLFWYQQALGQGPEFLTYFQNEAQLDKSGLPSDRFFAERPEGSVSTLKIQRTQQEDSAVYLCASSLGGNFGVSKNIQYFGAGTRLSVL.

This clonotype was seen at least ten times. CDR3 DNA: TGTGCCAGCAGCTTAGCAATCGAGCTTGTAGAGACCCAGTACTTC. Encoded protein: CASSLAIELVETQYF. This chain joins TRBV7-8 and TRBJ2-5; D is unresolved. This CDR3 has 15 amino acids. V lost 0 bases and J 4 bases, leaving 12 bases between the germline ends. CDR1 is SGHVS, CDR2 FQNEAQ, per germline. Together with reference TRBV7-8 and TRBJ2-5, the CDR3 gives the full variable domain: GAGVSQSPRYKVAKRGQDVALRCDPISGHVSLFWYQQALGQGPEFLTYFQNEAQLDKSGLPSDRFFAERPEGSVSTLKIQRTQQEDSAVYLCASSLAIELVETQYFGPGTRLLVL.

This clonotype showed up just a few times. The chain is built from TRBV6-2 or TRBV6-3 and TRBJ2-4; D may be TRBD1 (6 bases). The germline V gene has CDR1 MNHEY and CDR2 SVGEGT. This CDR3 comprises 14 residues. The V gene lost 0 bases and the J gene lost 5 bases, with 8 bases spanning the gap. The DNA of the CDR3 is TGTGCCAGCAGTTACTCAGGGGGAGAAAACATTCAGTACTTC. Its translation: CASSYSGGENIQYF.

The J gene is TRBJ2-7, the V gene TRBV11-3, with D possibly TRBD1 on 5 matching bases. This CDR3 spans 13 amino acids. Trimming removed 3 bases from V and 5 bases from J, with 11 bases in between. Germline V CDR1 and CDR2: SGHNT, YENEEA. CDR3 region: CASSFVPGNEQYF. The CDR3 DNA reads as TGTGCCAGCAGCTTTGTCCCAGGGAACGAGCAGTACTTC.

This clonotype was counted a few times. V usage is TRBV20-1 and J usage is TRBJ2-3; TRBD2 aligns across 11 bases. The V gene's germline CDR1 is DFQATT and CDR2 SNEGSKA (reference sequence). Losses at the gene ends were 0 bases for V and 3 bases for J; bases not matched to a gene: 2. The CDR3 consists of 15 residues. The DNA of the CDR3 is TGCAGTGCTAGAGAGGGACTAGCGGCGACAGATACGCAGTATTTT. It is translated as CSAREGLAATDTQYF.

This clonotype has more than one count but fewer than ten. DNA of the CDR3: TGTGCCACCGGGGGACCTCAAGAGACCCAGTACTTC. It codes for CATGGPQETQYF. The chain links TRBV3-1 to TRBJ2-5, with TRBD2 as a possible D gene (6 bases). This CDR3 is 12 amino acids long. The germline V gene encodes CDR1 LGHDT and CDR2 YNNKEL (reference sequence). Trimming shortened V by 10 bases and J by 2 bases, and 11 bases separated the two germline ends.

In its sample, this clonotype was seen a few times. The J gene is TRBJ2-1, the V gene TRBV12-3 or TRBV12-4; D gene uncertain. The CDR3 is 14 amino acids. With 5 bases removed from V and 8 bases from J, the gap between germline ends came to 16 bases. As DNA, the CDR3 is TGTGCCAGCAGTCTATTCTTGGGCTTCGATGAGCAGTTCTTC. Translating gives CASSLFLGFDEQFF.

The chain has TRBV7-9 and TRBJ2-5, with D possibly matching TRBD2 (6 bases). CDR1 and CDR2 from the germline V gene are SEHNR and FQNEAQ (reference sequence). V was pared by 3 bases and J by 4 bases, with 15 bases between. This CDR3 has 15 residues. The CDR3 here is CASSFDAGGIETQYF. The CDR3 DNA follows: TGTGCCAGCAGCTTCGACGCTGGGGGGATAGAGACCCAGTACTTC.

J is TRBJ1-1 and V is TRBV12-3 or TRBV12-4; TRBD1 might be the D (6 bases). V lost 6 bases and J lost 0, with 20 bases in between. The CDR3 runs 17 residues. The CDR3 reads CASSMTGLILMNTEAFF. CDR3 DNA sequence: TGTGCCAGCAGCATGACAGGCCTAATACTCATGAACACTGAAGCTTTCTTT.

The V call is TRBV4-1, the J call TRBJ2-2, with 8 positions matching TRBD1. Germline V lookup: CDR1 MGHRA, CDR2 YSYEKL. The CDR3 has 17 amino acids. V lost 0 bases to trimming and J lost 7 bases; unmatched junction nucleotides: 10. The CDR3 DNA is TGCGCCAGCAGCCAAGATGGAAGCCAGGGGGCCGGCGGGGAGCTGTTTTTT. Translation gives CASSQDGSQGAGGELFF.

The genes are TRBV19 and TRBJ1-2, with D uncertain. The CDR3 length is 14 residues. The V and J ends lost 2 bases and 7 bases respectively, with 14 bases between them. In germline, CDR1 is LNHDA, CDR2 SQIVND (reference sequence). The CDR3 is CASSIRPIALGYTF. The CDR3 DNA reads as TGTGCCAGTAGTATAAGGCCAATCGCCCTTGGCTACACCTTC. Filled out from reference TRBV19 and TRBJ1-2, the complete variable domain reads DGGITQSPKYLFRKEGQNVTLSCEQNLNHDAMYWYRQDPGQGLRLIYYSQIVNDFQKGDIAEGYSVSREKKESFPLTVTSAQKNPTAFYLCASSIRPIALGYTFGSGTRLTVV.

V is TRBV18 and J is TRBJ2-3; no clear D. V lost 1 base and J lost 5, with 7 bases in between. The CDR3 is 13 amino acids. CDR1 is KGHSH and CDR2 is LQKENI in the germline V gene. The CDR3 loop reads CASSPRREDTQYF. The CDR3, as DNA: TGTGCCAGCTCACCACGAAGGGAAGATACGCAGTATTTT.

The chain recombines TRBV20-1 with TRBJ2-7, with D possibly matching TRBD2 (5 bases). CDR3 length: 13 residues. Germline-derived CDR1 and CDR2 are DFQATT and SNEGSKA (reference sequence). V was shortened by 6 bases and J by 0 bases, with 12 bases between the two germline ends. The CDR3 nucleotides are TGCAGTGCCACCGGACGGGACTCCTACGAGCAGTACTTC. Amino acid sequence: CSATGRDSYEQYF.